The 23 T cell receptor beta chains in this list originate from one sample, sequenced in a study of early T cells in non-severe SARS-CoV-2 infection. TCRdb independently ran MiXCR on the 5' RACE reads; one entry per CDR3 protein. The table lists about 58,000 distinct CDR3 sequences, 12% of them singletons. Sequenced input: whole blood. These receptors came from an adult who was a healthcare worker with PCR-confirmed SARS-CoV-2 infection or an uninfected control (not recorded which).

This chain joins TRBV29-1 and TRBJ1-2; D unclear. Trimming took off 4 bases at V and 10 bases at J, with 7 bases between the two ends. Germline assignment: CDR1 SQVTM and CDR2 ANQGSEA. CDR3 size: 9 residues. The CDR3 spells CSVAPYYTF. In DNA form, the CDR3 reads TGCAGCGTTGCGCCCTACTACACCTTC.

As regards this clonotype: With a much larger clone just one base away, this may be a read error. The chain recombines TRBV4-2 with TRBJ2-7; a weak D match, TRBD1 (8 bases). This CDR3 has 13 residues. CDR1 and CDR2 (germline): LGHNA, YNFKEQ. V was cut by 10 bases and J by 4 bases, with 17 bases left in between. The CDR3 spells CANRGGAFYEQYF. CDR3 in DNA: TGTGCCAACAGGGGGGGCGCGTTTTACGAGCAGTACTTC.

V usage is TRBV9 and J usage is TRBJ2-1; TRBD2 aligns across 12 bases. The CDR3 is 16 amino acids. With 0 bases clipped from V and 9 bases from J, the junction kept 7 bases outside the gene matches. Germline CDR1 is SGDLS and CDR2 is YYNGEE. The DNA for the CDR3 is TGTGCCAGCAGCGTAGATGACCTAGCGGGAGGGATTGAGCAGTTCTTC. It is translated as CASSVDDLAGGIEQFF.

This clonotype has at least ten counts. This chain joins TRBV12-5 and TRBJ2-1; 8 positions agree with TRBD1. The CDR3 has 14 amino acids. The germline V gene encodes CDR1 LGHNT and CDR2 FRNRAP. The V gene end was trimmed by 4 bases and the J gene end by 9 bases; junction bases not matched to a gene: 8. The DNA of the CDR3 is TGTGCTAGTGGTTGGGACAGGTCCCCTGGTGAGCAGTTCTTC. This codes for CASGWDRSPGEQFF.

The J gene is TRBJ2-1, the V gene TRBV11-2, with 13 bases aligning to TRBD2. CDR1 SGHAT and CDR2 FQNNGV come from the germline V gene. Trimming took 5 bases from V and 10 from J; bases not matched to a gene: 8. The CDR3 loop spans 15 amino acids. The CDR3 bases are TGTGCCAGCAGCCTCCCGGGACTAGCGGGGACCGAGCAGTTCTTC. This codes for CASSLPGLAGTEQFF.

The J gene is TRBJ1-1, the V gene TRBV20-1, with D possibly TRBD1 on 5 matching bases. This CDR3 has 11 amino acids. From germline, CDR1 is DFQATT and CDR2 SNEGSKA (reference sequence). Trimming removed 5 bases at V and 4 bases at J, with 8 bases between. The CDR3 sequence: CSAHRITEAFF. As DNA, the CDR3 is TGCAGTGCTCACAGGATCACTGAAGCTTTCTTT.

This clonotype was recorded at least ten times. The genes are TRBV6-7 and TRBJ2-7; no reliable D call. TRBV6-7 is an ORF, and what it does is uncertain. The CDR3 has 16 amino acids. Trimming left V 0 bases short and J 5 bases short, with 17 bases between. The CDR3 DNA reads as TGTGCCAGCAGTTACTCCCCCCGATCGGGTTTTGACGAGCAGTACTTC. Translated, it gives CASSYSPRSGFDEQYF.

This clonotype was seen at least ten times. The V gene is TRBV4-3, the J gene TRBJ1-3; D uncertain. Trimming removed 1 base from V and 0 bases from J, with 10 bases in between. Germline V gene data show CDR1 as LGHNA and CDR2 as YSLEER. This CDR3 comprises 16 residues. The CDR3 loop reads CASSQGVPHSGNTIYF. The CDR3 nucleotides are TGCGCCAGCAGCCAAGGGGTCCCCCACTCTGGAAACACCATATATTTT.

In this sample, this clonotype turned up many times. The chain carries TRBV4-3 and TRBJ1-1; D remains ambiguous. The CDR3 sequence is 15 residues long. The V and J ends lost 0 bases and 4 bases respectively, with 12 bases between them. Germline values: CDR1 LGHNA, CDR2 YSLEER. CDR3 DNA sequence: TGCGCCAGCAGCCAAGATGTCGAGGTGACCACTGAAGCTTTCTTT. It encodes CASSQDVEVTTEAFF.

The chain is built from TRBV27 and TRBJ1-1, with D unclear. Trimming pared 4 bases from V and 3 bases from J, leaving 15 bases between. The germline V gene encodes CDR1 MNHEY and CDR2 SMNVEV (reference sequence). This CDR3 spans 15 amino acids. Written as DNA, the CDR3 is TGTGCCAGCAGTTCCCTTCCTCGGGCTGACACTGAAGCTTTCTTT. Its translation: CASSSLPRADTEAFF.

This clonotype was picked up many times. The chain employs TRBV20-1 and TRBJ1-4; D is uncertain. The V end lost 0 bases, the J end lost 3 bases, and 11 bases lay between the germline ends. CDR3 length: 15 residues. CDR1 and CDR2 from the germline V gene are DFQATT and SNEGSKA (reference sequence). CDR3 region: CSARDRETSNEKLFF. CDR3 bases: TGCAGTGCTAGAGATCGAGAGACGTCTAATGAAAAACTGTTTTTT.

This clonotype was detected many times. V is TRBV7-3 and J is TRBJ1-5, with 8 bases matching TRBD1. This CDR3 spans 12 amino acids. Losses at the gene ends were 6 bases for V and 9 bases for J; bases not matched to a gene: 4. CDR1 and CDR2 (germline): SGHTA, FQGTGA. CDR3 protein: CASSSQGGPQHF. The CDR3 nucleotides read TGTGCCAGCAGTTCACAGGGGGGGCCCCAGCATTTT.

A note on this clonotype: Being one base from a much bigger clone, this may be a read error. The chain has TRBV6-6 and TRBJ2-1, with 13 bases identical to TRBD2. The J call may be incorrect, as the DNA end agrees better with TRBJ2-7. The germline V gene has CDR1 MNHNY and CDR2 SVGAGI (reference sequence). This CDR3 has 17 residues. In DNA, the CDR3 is TGTGCCAGCATATTTGATGGACTAGCGGGAGTCTACAATGAGCAGTACTTC. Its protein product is CASIFDGLAGVYNEQYF.

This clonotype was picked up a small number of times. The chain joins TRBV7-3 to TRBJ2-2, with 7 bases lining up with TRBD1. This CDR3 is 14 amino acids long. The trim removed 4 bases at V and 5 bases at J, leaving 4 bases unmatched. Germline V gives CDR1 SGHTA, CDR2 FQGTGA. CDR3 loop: CASSSRQGTGELFF. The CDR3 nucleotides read TGTGCCAGCAGCTCTAGACAGGGAACCGGGGAGCTGTTTTTT.

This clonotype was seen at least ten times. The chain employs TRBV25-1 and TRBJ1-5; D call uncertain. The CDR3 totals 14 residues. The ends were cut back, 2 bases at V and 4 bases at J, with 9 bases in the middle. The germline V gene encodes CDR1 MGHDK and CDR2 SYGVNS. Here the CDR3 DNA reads TGTGCCAGCAGTGAACCGGGAGGGAATCAGCCCCAGCATTTT. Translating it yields CASSEPGGNQPQHF.

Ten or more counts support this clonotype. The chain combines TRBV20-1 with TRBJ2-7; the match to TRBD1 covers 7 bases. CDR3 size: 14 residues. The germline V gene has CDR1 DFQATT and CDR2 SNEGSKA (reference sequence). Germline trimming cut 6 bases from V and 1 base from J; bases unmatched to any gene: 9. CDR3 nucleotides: TGCAGTGCAACCGACAGGGTCAGGTCCTACGAGCAGTACTTC. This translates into CSATDRVRSYEQYF.

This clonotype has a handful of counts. The CDR3 region has the DNA TGTGCCAGCAGCCCTCCCGACGGGGCCTACGAGCAGTACTTC. Protein product: CASSPPDGAYEQYF. The genes are TRBV5-4 and TRBJ2-7; the D gene is possibly TRBD2 (5 bases). The germline gives CDR1 SGHNT, CDR2 YYREEE (reference sequence). This CDR3 comprises 14 residues. V was shortened by 4 bases and J by 2 bases, with 13 bases between the two germline ends.

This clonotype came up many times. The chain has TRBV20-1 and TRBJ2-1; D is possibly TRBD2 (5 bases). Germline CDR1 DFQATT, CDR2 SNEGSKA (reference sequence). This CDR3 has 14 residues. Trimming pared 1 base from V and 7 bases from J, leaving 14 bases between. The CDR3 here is CSARAEVHRNEQFF. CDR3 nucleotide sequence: TGCAGTGCTAGAGCGGAGGTCCACCGGAATGAGCAGTTCTTC.

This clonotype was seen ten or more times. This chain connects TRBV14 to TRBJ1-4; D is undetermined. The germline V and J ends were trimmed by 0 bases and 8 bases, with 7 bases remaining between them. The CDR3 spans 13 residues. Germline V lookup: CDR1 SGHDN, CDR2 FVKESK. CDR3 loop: CASSQDLSEKLFF. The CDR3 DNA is TGTGCCAGCAGCCAAGATCTGAGCGAAAAACTGTTTTTT.

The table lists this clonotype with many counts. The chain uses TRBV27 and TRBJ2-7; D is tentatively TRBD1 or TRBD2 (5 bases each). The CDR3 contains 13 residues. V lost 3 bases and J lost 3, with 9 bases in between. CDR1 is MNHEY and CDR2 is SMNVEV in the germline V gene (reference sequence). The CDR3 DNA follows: TGTGCCAGCAGTTTGGGACGAGTCTACGAGCAGTACTTC. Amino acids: CASSLGRVYEQYF.

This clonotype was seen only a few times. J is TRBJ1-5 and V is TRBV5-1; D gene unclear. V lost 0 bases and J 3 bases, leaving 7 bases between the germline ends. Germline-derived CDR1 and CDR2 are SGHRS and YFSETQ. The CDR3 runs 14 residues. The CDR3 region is CASSLDLNNQPQHF. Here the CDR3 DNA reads TGCGCCAGCAGCTTGGACCTCAACAATCAGCCCCAGCATTTT.

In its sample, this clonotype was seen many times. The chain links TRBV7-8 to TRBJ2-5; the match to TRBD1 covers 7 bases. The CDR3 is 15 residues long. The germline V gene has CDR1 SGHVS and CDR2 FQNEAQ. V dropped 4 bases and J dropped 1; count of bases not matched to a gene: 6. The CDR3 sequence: CASSWPSGGQETQYF. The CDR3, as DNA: TGTGCCAGCAGCTGGCCCTCAGGGGGCCAAGAGACCCAGTACTTC.

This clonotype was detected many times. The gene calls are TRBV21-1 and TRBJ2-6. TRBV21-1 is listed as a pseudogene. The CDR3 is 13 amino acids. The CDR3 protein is CASRETGANVLTF. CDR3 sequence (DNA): TGTGCCAGCAGGGAGACTGGGGCCAACGTCCTGACTTTC.